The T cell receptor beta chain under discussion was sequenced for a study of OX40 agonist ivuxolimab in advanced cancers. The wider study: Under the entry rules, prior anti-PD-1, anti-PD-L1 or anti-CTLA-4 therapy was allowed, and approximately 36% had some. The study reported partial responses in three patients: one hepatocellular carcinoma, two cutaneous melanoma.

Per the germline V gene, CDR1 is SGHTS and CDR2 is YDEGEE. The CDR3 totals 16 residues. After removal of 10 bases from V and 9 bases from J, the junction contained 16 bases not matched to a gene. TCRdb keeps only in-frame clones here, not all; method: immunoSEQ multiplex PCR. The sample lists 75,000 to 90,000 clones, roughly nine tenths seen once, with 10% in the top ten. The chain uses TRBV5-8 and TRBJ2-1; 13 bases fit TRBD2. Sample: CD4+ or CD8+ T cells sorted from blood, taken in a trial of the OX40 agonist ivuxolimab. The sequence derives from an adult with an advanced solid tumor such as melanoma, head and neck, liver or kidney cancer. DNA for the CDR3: TGTGCCGGGTTCTGGAGACTAGCGGGAGGCCGAGTTGAGCAGTTCTTC. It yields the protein CAGFWRLAGGRVEQFF.